This TCR gamma chain was recorded in a study of human gamma delta and Vdelta1 T cells (dated by TCRdb to the late 2010s). With regard to the full study: The study examined Delta One T cells, which are Vd1+ gamma-delta T cells, as cytotoxic effectors against acute myeloid leukemia. Overall study results and their limits: Delta One T cells were reported as polyclonal and as showing broad cytotoxic targeting of acute myeloid leukemia.

The method was PCR. The sample was run on an Illumina MiSeq. TCRdb called clones anew from the public reads via CATT; matching DNA rows were later pooled. The sample table holds several thousand gamma-chain clones, of which 40% to 50% were seen once. The ten biggest clones cover less than 3% of the sample. The CDR3, from cysteine to phenylalanine, totals 13 residues. The sequence is cut down to CDR3 DNA, 39 bases in frame from base 1. From the germline V gene (reference sequence), CDR1 is GITISATS and CDR2 is ISYDGTV. Trimmed from V: 6 bases; trimmed from J: 2 bases; junction bases lacking a gene match: 7. This clone is termed medium-sized (0.01 to 0.1%). It has no known antigen specificity. One base away there is no much larger clone; base qualities are not given.

Sequences were obtained from Vdelta1 gamma-delta T cells from blood grown in culture (DOT cells). The cell subset or site label on this specimen signifies: Delta One T cells, in vitro expanded/differentiated Vd1+ gamma-delta T cells. The chain employs TRGV9 and TRGJ1 or TRGJ2. This clonotype originated in a human donor in good health. The CDR3 region reads CALWIPYYYKKLF. The DNA reads as follows: TGTGCCTTGTGGATCCCCTATTATTATAAGAAACTCTTT.